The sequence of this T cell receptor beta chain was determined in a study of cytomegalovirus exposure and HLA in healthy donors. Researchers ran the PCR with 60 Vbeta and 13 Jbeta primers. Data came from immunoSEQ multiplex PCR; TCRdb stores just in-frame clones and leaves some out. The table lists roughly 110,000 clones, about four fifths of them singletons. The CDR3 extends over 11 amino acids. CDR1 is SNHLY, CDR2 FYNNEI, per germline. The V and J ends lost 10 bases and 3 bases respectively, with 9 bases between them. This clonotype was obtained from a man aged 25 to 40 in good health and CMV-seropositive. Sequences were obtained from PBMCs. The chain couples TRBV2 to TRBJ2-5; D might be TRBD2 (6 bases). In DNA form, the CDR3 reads TGTGCCACGACGGGGGAAGAGACCCAGTACTTC. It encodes CATTGEETQYF. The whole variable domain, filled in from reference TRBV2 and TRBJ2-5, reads EPEVTQTPSHQVTQMGQEVILRCVPISNHLYFYWYRQILGQKVEFLVSFYNNEISEKSEIFDDQFSVERPDGSNFTLKIRSTKLEDSAMYFCATTGEETQYFGPGTRLLVL.